The 28 T cell receptor beta chains below all came from one sample that was sequenced in a study of shared clonotypes between healthy human individuals. Produced via immunoSEQ multiplex PCR; TCRdb's table is partial and in-frame only. Of 950,000 to 1,100,000 clones in the sample, more than 65% were seen once. Sequenced: memory CD4+ T cells sorted from blood. Described subset: CD45RA-negative fraction. The receptors come from a man between 18 and 35 years old in good health.

This clone showed up just a few times. This chain joins TRBV7-2 and TRBJ1-1; no reliable D call. V lost 5 bases to trimming and J lost 0 bases, with 13 bases between them. The V gene's germline CDR1 is SGHTA and CDR2 FQGNSA. This CDR3 is built from 15 residues. The CDR3 DNA reads as TGTGCCAGCAGCCCGACTGGACGGATGAACACTGAAGCTTTCTTT. Protein sequence: CASSPTGRMNTEAFF.

J is TRBJ1-2 and V is TRBV10-3; D is ambiguous. Trimming left V 0 bases short and J 5 bases short, with 10 bases between. Germline loops: CDR1 ENHRY, CDR2 SYGVKD. The CDR3 is 14 amino acids. CDR3 coding DNA: TGTGCCATCAGTGAGTCTCCGGGGTCGTATGGCTACACCTTC. This gives the protein CAISESPGSYGYTF.

This chain connects TRBV5-6 to TRBJ2-3; D ambiguous. The V end was cut by 0 bases, the J end by 9 bases, with 11 bases between. The CDR3 is 13 amino acids. In germline, CDR1 is SGHDT, CDR2 YYEEEE. The chain's CDR3 is CASSLGGDTTQYF. DNA for the CDR3: TGTGCCAGCAGCTTGGGTGGGGATACAACGCAGTATTTT.

This clone was picked up many times. The CDR3 reads CAWEAGGVEKLFF. CDR3 DNA: TGTGCCTGGGAGGCAGGGGGCGTTGAAAAACTGTTTTTT. The rearrangement uses TRBV30 and TRBJ1-4, with TRBD1 identical over 8 bases. The CDR3 totals 13 residues. CDR1 and CDR2 from the germline V gene are GTSNPN and SVGIG (reference sequence). The J segment lost 7 bases and the V segment lost 5 bases, leaving 6 bases of the junction unmatched. Full variable domain (outside the CDR3, taken from reference TRBV30 and TRBJ1-4): SQTIHQWPATLVQPVGSPLSLECTVEGTSNPNLYWYRQAAGRGLQLLFYSVGIGQISSEVPQNLSASRPQDRQFILSSKKLLLSDSGFYLCAWEAGGVEKLFFGSGTQLSVL.

The chain couples TRBV5-1 to TRBJ2-2, with D uncertain. The germline CDR1 and CDR2 sequences are SGHRS and YFSETQ. This CDR3 comprises 16 residues. V was clipped by 0 bases and J by 3 bases, with 12 bases between them. The CDR3 nucleotides are TGCGCCAGCAGCTTGGATGGTAGAAGTCACACCGGGGAGCTGTTTTTT. Protein sequence: CASSLDGRSHTGELFF.

CDR3 coding DNA: TGTGCCAGTAGTGGAACAGCCGGGACAGGGAATTCACCCCTCCACTTT. It specifies CASSGTAGTGNSPLHF. The chain couples TRBV19 to TRBJ1-6; TRBD1 matches at 9 bases. The trim removed 5 bases at V and 7 bases at J, leaving 9 bases unmatched. From germline, CDR1 is LNHDA and CDR2 SQIVND (reference sequence). The CDR3 contains 16 residues.

V usage is TRBV19 and J usage is TRBJ1-3; a weak D match, TRBD1 (6 bases). The ends were cut back, 6 bases at V and 0 bases at J, with 15 bases in the middle. Germline CDR1 and CDR2: LNHDA and SQIVND (reference sequence). The CDR3 sequence is 16 residues long. The DNA for the CDR3 is TGTGCCAGTAGCCTCCTACAGGGAAGCTCTGGAAACACCATATATTTT. Amino acids: CASSLLQGSSGNTIYF.

This chain uses TRBV5-1 with TRBJ2-7, with D maybe TRBD1 (6 bases). V was trimmed by 0 bases and J by 2 bases, leaving 9 bases between them. This CDR3 has 14 residues. Germline CDR1 is SGHRS and CDR2 is YFSETQ. This CDR3 is CASSLAPGAYEQYF. Here the CDR3 DNA reads TGCGCCAGCAGCTTGGCCCCAGGGGCCTACGAGCAGTACTTC.

The chain employs TRBV13 and TRBJ2-7, with D possibly called TRBD1 or TRBD2 (6 bases each). The germline V gene has CDR1 PRHDT and CDR2 FYEKMQ (reference sequence). CDR3 size: 14 residues. Trimming removed 6 bases at V and 6 bases at J, with 18 bases between. As DNA, the CDR3 is TGTGCCAGCAGAAATTGGGGGGCGCAGGTCGAGCAGTACTTC. Amino acids: CASRNWGAQVEQYF.

This clone was counted many times. The gene calls are TRBV6-6 and TRBJ1-6; 9 positions match TRBD1. The CDR3 is 13 residues long. Germline V CDR1 and CDR2: MNHNY, SVGAGI (reference sequence). Losses at the gene ends were 8 bases for V and 4 bases for J; bases not matched to a gene: 0. The CDR3 DNA reads TGTGCCAGCGGGACAGGGTATAATTCACCCCTCCACTTT. This codes for CASGTGYNSPLHF.

A remark on this clone: This may be a read error: a much more frequent sequence differs by one nucleotide. The V and J genes are TRBV10-3 and TRBJ1-5, with D possibly TRBD1 on 5 matching bases. Germline V gene data show CDR1 as ENHRY and CDR2 as SYGVKD. The CDR3 extends over 14 amino acids. V lost 11 bases and J 3 bases, leaving 17 bases between the germline ends. CDR3: CAASRGGPNQPQHF. CDR3 coding DNA: TGTGCCGCTTCTCGGGGCGGGCCCAATCAGCCCCAGCATTTT.

In its sample, this clone was seen once. The genes are TRBV10-3 and TRBJ2-1; 8 bases match TRBD2. J was trimmed by 9 bases and V by 0 bases; bases with no gene match: 7. This CDR3 contains 15 residues. Germline CDR1 reads ENHRY; CDR2 reads SYGVKD. The CDR3 nucleotides are TGTGCCATCAGTGAGTCGACGGGACTAGTGGGTGAGCAGTTCTTC. The encoded protein is CAISESTGLVGEQFF.

The chain's CDR3 is CASSLLTTEQFF. CDR3 coding DNA: TGTGCCAGCAGCTTGTTGACTACTGAGCAGTTCTTC. This chain connects TRBV5-4 to TRBJ2-1, with D tentatively TRBD2 (5 bases). Germline CDR1 and CDR2: SGHNT and YYREEE (reference sequence). Trimming pared 1 base from V and 9 bases from J, leaving 8 bases between. The CDR3 runs to 12 residues.

Worth noting for this clone: Other DNA sequences in the sample encode the same CDR3. This chain connects TRBV9 to TRBJ1-1; no reliable D call. Trimming took 4 bases from V and 0 from J, leaving 10 bases between them. CDR1 is SGDLS and CDR2 is YYNGEE in the germline V gene. The CDR3 spans 14 residues. The CDR3 loop reads CASSPRTVNTEAFF. CDR3 coding DNA: TGTGCCAGCAGCCCTCGGACGGTGAACACTGAAGCTTTCTTT.

This clone was observed a few times. The V and J genes are TRBV6-1 and TRBJ2-7; D is undetermined. The CDR3 runs 12 residues. The germline CDR1 and CDR2 sequences are MNHNS and SASEGT. The germline V and J ends were trimmed by 6 bases and 0 bases, with 6 bases remaining between them. Written as DNA, the CDR3 is TGTGCCAGCAGCCAGAGCTCCTACGAGCAGTACTTC. This gives the protein CASSQSSYEQYF.

CDR3 coding DNA: TGTGCCAGCAGCGCTGAGACTACTAGAGGCTACGAGCAGTACTTC. Residues: CASSAETTRGYEQYF. This sequence joins TRBV2 and TRBJ2-7; TRBD2 is a possible D gene (5 bases). The length of the CDR3 is 15 residues. Trimming removed 6 bases from V and 3 bases from J, with 18 bases in between. Germline CDR1 is SNHLY and CDR2 is FYNNEI. Full variable domain (outside the CDR3, taken from reference TRBV2 and TRBJ2-7): EPEVTQTPSHQVTQMGQEVILRCVPISNHLYFYWYRQILGQKVEFLVSFYNNEISEKSEIFDDQFSVERPDGSNFTLKIRSTKLEDSAMYFCASSAETTRGYEQYFGPGTRLTVT.

The V call is TRBV7-9, the J call TRBJ2-5; 8 bases agree with TRBD1. Germline assignment: CDR1 SEHNR and CDR2 FQNEAQ (reference sequence). The CDR3 is made up of 14 amino acids. V shed 6 bases, J shed 5 bases, and the junction held 8 bases outside the gene matches. The CDR3 DNA reads as TGTGCCAGCAGGCCTCGGACAGGGACGGAGACCCAGTACTTC. Residues: CASRPRTGTETQYF.

This rearrangement joins TRBV4-3 to TRBJ2-7; 8 bases fit TRBD1. With 4 bases clipped from V and 3 bases from J, the junction kept 5 bases outside the gene matches. CDR1 and CDR2 (germline): LGHNA, YSLEER. This CDR3 comprises 14 residues. The CDR3 sequence: CASSRDRGLYEQYF. CDR3 DNA: TGCGCCAGCAGCCGAGACAGGGGACTCTACGAGCAGTACTTC.

The V call is TRBV4-2, the J call TRBJ2-7, with D tentatively TRBD2 (5 bases). In germline, CDR1 is LGHNA, CDR2 YNFKEQ. This CDR3 spans 16 amino acids. Trimming stripped 4 bases from V and 0 bases from J, with 16 bases between. The CDR3 bases are TGTGCCAGCAGCCCTACCGAGGGAAGCAACTCCTACGAGCAGTACTTC. This translates into CASSPTEGSNSYEQYF.

The chain employs TRBV7-9 and TRBJ1-5; the D gene is possibly TRBD1 (6 bases). Germline CDR1 reads SEHNR; CDR2 reads FQNEAQ (reference sequence). V gave up 0 bases and J gave up 5 bases, with 8 bases separating them. There are 14 residues in the CDR3. This chain's CDR3 is CASSLAGADQPQHF. The DNA for the CDR3 is TGTGCCAGCAGCTTAGCGGGGGCGGATCAGCCCCAGCATTTT. The full variable domain, in which reference TRBV7-9 and TRBJ1-5 provide the parts outside the CDR3, is DTGVSQNPRHKITKRGQNVTFRCDPISEHNRLYWYRQTLGQGPEFLTYFQNEAQLEKSRLLSDRFSAERPKGSFSTLEIQRTEQGDSAMYLCASSLAGADQPQHFGDGTRLSIL.

The CDR3 loop is CASSTDRGNTIYF. The CDR3, as DNA: TGCGCCAGCAGCACGGACAGAGGAAACACCATATATTTT. This chain connects TRBV5-1 to TRBJ1-3, with D possibly being TRBD1 (6 bases). The CDR3 sequence is 13 residues long. Germline CDR1 SGHRS, CDR2 YFSETQ. The V gene lost 4 bases and the J gene lost 4 bases, with 9 bases spanning the gap. Together with reference TRBV5-1 and TRBJ1-3, the CDR3 gives the full variable domain: KAGVTQTPRYLIKTRGQQVTLSCSPISGHRSVSWYQQTPGQGLQFLFEYFSETQRNKGNFPGRFSGRQFSNSRSEMNVSTLELGDSALYLCASSTDRGNTIYFGEGSWLTVV.

This sequence joins TRBV5-6 and TRBJ1-2; D may be TRBD1 (5 bases). This CDR3 comprises 14 residues. Germline V gene data show CDR1 as SGHDT and CDR2 as YYEEEE. Between the trimmed V and J ends, which lost 0 bases and 7 bases, there was a span of 13 bases. The DNA of the CDR3 is TGTGCCAGCAGCTTGGTGAGGGGATCGGGTGGCTACACCTTC. Translated: CASSLVRGSGGYTF.

Only a few counts were recorded for this clone. The identical CDR3 is also encoded by other nucleotide sequences in the sample. The genes are TRBV7-2 and TRBJ1-6, with D maybe TRBD1 (6 bases). The CDR3 contains 15 residues. Germline loops: CDR1 SGHTA, CDR2 FQGNSA. V dropped 4 bases and J dropped 7 bases, with 14 bases sitting between them. CDR3 nucleotide sequence: TGTGCCAGCAGCTCGGGGACATTCTCGAATTCACCCCTCCACTTT. This sequence encodes CASSSGTFSNSPLHF.

This clone was seen only once. Different DNA sequences within this sample yield the same CDR3. The V and J genes are TRBV7-2 and TRBJ1-3; D gene unclear. The germline CDR1 and CDR2 sequences are SGHTA and FQGNSA. Trimming pared 5 bases from V and 2 bases from J, leaving 7 bases between. CDR3 length: 13 residues. The CDR3 loop reads CASSVEAGNTIYF. DNA of the CDR3: TGTGCCAGCAGCGTAGAGGCTGGAAACACCATATATTTT.

V usage is TRBV15 and J usage is TRBJ2-5; the match to TRBD1 covers 11 bases. The CDR3 covers 16 residues. Germline CDR1 and CDR2: LNHNV and YYDKDF (reference sequence). The ends lost 4 bases at V and 2 bases at J; junction bases unmatched: 6. The CDR3: CATSTRTGGRQETQYF. The DNA for the CDR3 is TGTGCCACCAGCACCCGGACAGGGGGCCGGCAAGAGACCCAGTACTTC.

V gene TRBV25-1 combines with J gene TRBJ2-5; a weak D match, TRBD2 (7 bases). The V gene lost 2 bases and the J gene lost 5 bases, with 12 bases spanning the gap. The CDR3 has 14 residues. CDR1 and CDR2 (germline): MGHDK, SYGVNS. DNA for the CDR3: TGTGCCAGCAGTGAAGGGGGGGCATTGGAGACCCAGTACTTC. Protein: CASSEGGALETQYF. Together with reference TRBV25-1 and TRBJ2-5, the CDR3 gives the full variable domain: EADIYQTPRYLVIGTGKKITLECSQTMGHDKMYWYQQDPGMELHLIHYSYGVNSTEKGDLSSESTVSRIRTEHFPLTLESARPSHTSQYLCASSEGGALETQYFGPGTRLLVL.

The chain combines TRBV9 with TRBJ1-1; D gene ambiguous. V was shortened by 9 bases and J by 2 bases, with 11 bases between the two germline ends. This CDR3 comprises 12 residues. The germline V gene has CDR1 SGDLS and CDR2 YYNGEE. The CDR3 reads CATSTRNTEAFF. The CDR3 coding sequence is TGTGCCACCTCAACCAGAAACACTGAAGCTTTCTTT.

The rearrangement links TRBV10-1 to TRBJ2-3, with 16 positions matching TRBD2. Germline CDR1 and CDR2: WNHNN and SYGVQD (reference sequence). The trim removed 2 bases at V and 6 bases at J, leaving 2 bases unmatched. There are 16 residues in the CDR3. The CDR3 coding sequence is TGCGCCAGCAGTGAGGGGACTAGCGGGAGGGCGGATACGCAGTATTTT. This encodes CASSEGTSGRADTQYF.